This paragraph reports one T cell receptor beta chain. Only a few counts were recorded for this clonotype. Its antigen is still unknown. Base quality data are lacking; no much larger clone is found one base away. The sample is drawn from a study of T cells in Graves' hyperthyroidism and ophthalmopathy (dated by TCRdb to about 2019). Turning to the overall study: Peripheral blood samples were taken at initial diagnosis, before any treatment was given. The 75 to 100 discovery patients were randomly divided into training and test sets at a 7:3 ratio. Prospective prediction of ophthalmopathy was tested in an independent validation cohort consisting of fewer than 20 hyperthyroidism patients and around 16 patients who later progressed to ophthalmopathy. The paper reports TCR Vbeta CDR3 sequencing of some 140 peripheral blood samples: over 40 ophthalmopathy, roughly 74 hyperthyroidism and approximately 17 progressor patients. To identify distinguishing TCR V-J signatures, a discovery cohort of 100 patients was used, comprising roughly 45 with Graves' ophthalmopathy and under 60 with stable Graves' hyperthyroidism. After blood sampling, hyperthyroidism patients were treated with methimazole at a starting dose of 30 mg daily, and ophthalmopathy patients were treated with high-dose intravenous methylprednisolone. In about 6 Graves' hyperthyroidism patients, the study also compared T-cell repertoires from thyroid tissue with T-cell repertoires from blood. The paper's findings and limits, for the study overall: Ophthalmopathy was separated from stable hyperthyroidism by a 13 V-J signature model, with 85% to 90% sensitivity and approximately 81% specificity obtained in cross-validation and 80%/75% obtained in testing. In validation, the model predicted progression to ophthalmopathy with about 71% sensitivity and about 73% specificity, a median of roughly seven months before onset. No statistical method was used to set the sample size in advance, and investigators knew the group allocation. Most expanded thyroid clonotypes (frequency above 0.001) were also found in blood, which suggests that blood repertoires may mirror thyroid immune responses.

TCR beta CDR3 regions were amplified from RNA transcripts. A first-round RT-PCR of the TCR CDR3 used the HTBI primer set with the Qiagen OneStep RT-PCR kit. Libraries were constructed in a second round of multiplex PCR, after which size selection and purification were performed. Sequencing of the libraries was done on an Illumina HiSeq2000 using paired-end 100 bp reads. Per the authors' processing: SOAPnuke was used to process the raw data, with reads discarded if the reads contained adapters or uncalled bases, had a mean Phred below 15, or lacked an exact constant-primer or identifier match. High-quality paired reads were merged using COPE v1.2.5, and each unique nucleotide sequence was defined as a clonotype. MiTCR v1.1 was used to align clonotypes to the IMGT TRBV, TRBD and TRBJ reference segments. The analysis included only V-J combinations with a frequency above 0.0001, which together covered 99.2% of the repertoires. The TCS score was defined as F50 (clonal expansion) divided by E x V (chaos), with BLOSUM62-based TCRdist calculated between CDR3 peptides within each V-J. Welch's t-statistics and random forest reduced around 520 V-J features to 10 to 15, which were used in a naive Bayes classifier (R e1071). In TCRdb, the public reads were trimmed at Q25 with fastp and aligned with MiXCR, with productive beta chains retained. Every distinct CDR3 protein forms one entry, paired with its most common genes and DNA. The authors' filters were not applied to this entry. Recorded for this sample are under 700,000 distinct CDR3 sequences; 16% of them occurred a single time. Clones ranked in the top ten supply around 18% of the sample.

Stable Graves' hyperthyroidism was defined as no progression to ophthalmopathy during 18 months of follow-up. The hyperthyroidism patients were between 18 and 65 years old and newly diagnosed, with a disease duration of less than 2 months. Patients with uncontrolled infections, other autoimmune diseases, pregnancy or lactation were excluded. Diagnoses were based on clinical symptoms, serum thyroxine and TRAb, thyroid ultrasound and orbital computed tomography. PBMCs were isolated from 10 ml of fresh peripheral blood by Ficoll-Paque density gradient centrifugation. Total RNA was extracted with Trizol reagent, and quality was checked on an Agilent 2100 Bioanalyzer. The receptor's source is a woman in her late teens or twenties with Graves' hyperthyroidism. Sequencing was performed on blood.

CDR3 loop: CASSTPGGVDYGYTF. The nucleotides read TGTGCCAGTAGTACTCCGGGGGGAGTCGACTATGGCTACACCTTC. Here the chain combines TRBV19 and TRBJ1-2; the D segment could be TRBD1, given 5 matching bases. The germline V gene (reference sequence) provides CDR1 LNHDA and CDR2 SQIVND. CDR3 length: 15 amino acids, cysteine to phenylalanine. Of all the DNA, just the CDR3 is kept, 45 bases in frame from base 1. V drops 4 bases and J drops 3 bases, leaving 15 bases in between.